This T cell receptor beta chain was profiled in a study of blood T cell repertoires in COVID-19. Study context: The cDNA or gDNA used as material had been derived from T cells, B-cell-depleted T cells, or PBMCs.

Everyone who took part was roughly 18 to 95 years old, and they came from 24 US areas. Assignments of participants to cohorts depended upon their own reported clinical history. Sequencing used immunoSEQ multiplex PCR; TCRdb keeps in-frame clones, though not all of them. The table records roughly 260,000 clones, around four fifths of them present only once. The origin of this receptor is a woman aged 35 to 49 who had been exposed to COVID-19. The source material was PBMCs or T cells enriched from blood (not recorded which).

CDR3 amino acids: CASQNSGVGVDEQFF. DNA for the CDR3: TGTGCCAGTCAGAATAGCGGGGTGGGAGTCGATGAGCAGTTCTTC. This rearrangement joins TRBV2 to TRBJ2-1; 8 nucleotides line up with TRBD2. The V gene's germline CDR1 is SNHLY and CDR2 FYNNEI. The CDR3 runs to 15 residues. V lost 9 bases to trimming and J lost 8 bases; unmatched junction nucleotides: 15.